The entry below describes one T cell receptor (beta chain). TCRdb's table, derived via immunoSEQ multiplex PCR, lists solely in-frame clones and lacks some. The repertoire has 65,000 to 100,000 clones, 91% of them found once; the top ten carry around 6.5%. The source of the sample is a study of OX40 agonist ivuxolimab in advanced cancers. In germline, CDR1 is MDHEN, CDR2 SYDVKM. V lost 8 bases, J lost 9 bases, and 10 bases stayed unmatched. The CDR3 covers 15 residues. This clonotype was obtained from an adult with an advanced solid tumor such as melanoma, head and neck, liver or kidney cancer. This specimen consisted of CD4+ or CD8+ T cells sorted from blood, obtained in a trial of the OX40 agonist ivuxolimab. The chain combines TRBV28 with TRBJ2-1; 13 bases match TRBD2. CDR3 in amino acids: CASLSTSGRAAEQFF. CDR3 bases: TGTGCCAGCCTTTCTACTAGCGGGAGGGCGGCTGAGCAGTTCTTC.